The T cell receptor (beta chain) described here comes from a study of shared clonotypes between healthy human individuals. This clone was picked up a small number of times. As yet, its antigen is unknown. When replicate PCRs were run on sorted subsets, they used roughly 0.2 ug DNA, approximately 33,000 T cell genomes. Per the original data handling: Filtering differed because ImmunoSEQ produced junction-only sequences that carried no quality scores. Some clones are missing from TCRdb's copy, which holds only in-frame ones; the method was immunoSEQ multiplex PCR. V and J calls and clone size are those listed in that table; D and trimming were worked out from the DNA. The sample records 2,500,000 or so clones, just over 90% being singletons. The CDR3 is made up of 11 amino acids. V was clipped by 2 bases and J by 10 bases, with 11 bases between them. Germline V gene lookup returns CDR1 GTSNPN and CDR2 SVGIG (reference sequence).

Study-wide findings and caveats: Non-shared clonotypes had lower generation probabilities than clonotypes shared by all four sorted-subset donors.

This TCR derives from a man aged 18 to 30 in good health. What was sequenced was naive CD4+ T cells sorted from blood. Subset of the sample: CD45RA+ positively selected. The chain couples TRBV30 to TRBJ1-1; D perhaps matches TRBD1 (6 bases). The CDR3 DNA follows: TGTGCCTGGAGTACCGGGACAATAGCTTTCTTT. It yields the protein CAWSTGTIAFF.